This T cell receptor (beta chain) is from a study of OX40 agonist ivuxolimab in advanced cancers. Study summary: At 0.01 to 10 mg/kg, ivuxolimab was administered intravenously to patients every 2 weeks.

The V gene's germline CDR1 is LNHDA and CDR2 SQIVND (reference sequence). Deletions cut 4 bases from V and 2 bases from J, with 9 bases between. The CDR3 totals 14 residues. Method: immunoSEQ multiplex PCR; TCRdb's copy keeps in-frame clones and lacks some. The sample records 50,000 to 75,000 clones, under 95% being singletons. This chain uses TRBV19 with TRBJ1-5; D unresolved. The clonotype was recovered from an adult with an advanced solid tumor such as melanoma, head and neck, liver or kidney cancer. The sequences come from CD4+ or CD8+ T cells sorted from blood, collected in a trial of the OX40 agonist ivuxolimab. CDR3 protein: CASSTLDGNQPQHF. The CDR3 DNA reads TGTGCCAGTAGTACCCTGGACGGCAATCAGCCCCAGCATTTT.